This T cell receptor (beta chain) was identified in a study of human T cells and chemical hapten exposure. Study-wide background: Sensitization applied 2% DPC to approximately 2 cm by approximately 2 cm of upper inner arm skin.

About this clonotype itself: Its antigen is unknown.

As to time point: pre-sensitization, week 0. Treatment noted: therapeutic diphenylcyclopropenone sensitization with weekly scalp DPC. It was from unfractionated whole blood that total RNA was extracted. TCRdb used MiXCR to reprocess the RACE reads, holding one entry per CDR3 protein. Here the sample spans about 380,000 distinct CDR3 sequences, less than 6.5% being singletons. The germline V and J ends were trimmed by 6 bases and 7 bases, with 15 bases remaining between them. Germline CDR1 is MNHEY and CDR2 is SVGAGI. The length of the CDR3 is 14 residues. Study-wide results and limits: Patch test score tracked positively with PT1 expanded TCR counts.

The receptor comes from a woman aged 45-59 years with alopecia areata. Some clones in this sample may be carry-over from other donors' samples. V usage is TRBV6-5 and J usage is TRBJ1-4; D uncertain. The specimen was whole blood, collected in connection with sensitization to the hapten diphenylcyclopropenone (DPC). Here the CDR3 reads CASRPTGYGEKLFF. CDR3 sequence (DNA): TGTGCCAGCAGACCGACCGGGTATGGTGAAAAACTGTTTTTT.